Below, 17 T cell receptor beta chains from the same sample are listed, as sequenced in a study of technical replicates of blood from a few donors (dated by TCRdb to the late 2010s). Libraries were constructed by the immunoSEQ multiplex PCR assay. TCRdb carries this immuneACCESS record with in-frame sequences only. Its versions omit some clonotypes, under half of them owing to an unresolved V gene in the studies checked, with the rest unexplained. The sample yields tens of thousands of clones; about 96% were counted once. The ten top clones hold 0.35% to 0.4% of the sample. The sequencing sample was made of T cells isolated from PBMCs. These receptors all come from a human donor in good health.

The chain recombines TRBV7-7 with TRBJ1-3; 8 nucleotides match TRBD1. This CDR3 contains 20 residues. V was clipped by 5 bases and J by 7 bases; unmatched bases: 25. CDR1 and CDR2 (germline): SSHAT, FNYEAQ (reference sequence). The CDR3 region is CASSHQAKTGTGQFRNTIYF. CDR3 coding DNA: TGTGCCAGCAGCCATCAAGCGAAAACCGGGACAGGACAGTTCAGGAACACCATATATTTT.

This clone was seen just once. V and J are TRBV30 and TRBJ1-2, with 7 positions matching TRBD1. Germline values: CDR1 GTSNPN, CDR2 SVGIG (reference sequence). CDR3 size: 13 residues. J was trimmed by 5 bases and V by 0 bases; bases with no gene match: 3. CDR3 residues: CAWSVGGGYGYTF. For the CDR3, the DNA is TGTGCCTGGAGTGTAGGGGGCGGGTATGGCTACACCTTC.

In its sample, this clone was seen once. The V and J genes are TRBV9 and TRBJ2-7; D is unresolved. Germline CDR1 SGDLS, CDR2 YYNGEE. Trimming shortened V by 0 bases and J by 4 bases, and 8 bases separated the two germline ends. The CDR3 runs 13 residues. This chain's CDR3 is CASSVGGPYEQYF. As DNA, the CDR3 is TGTGCCAGCAGCGTAGGAGGTCCATACGAGCAGTACTTC.

V and J are TRBV28 and TRBJ2-1; TRBD1 might be the D (5 bases). Trimming cost V 5 bases and J 4 bases, with 15 bases left between them. This CDR3 contains 15 residues. Per the germline V gene, CDR1 is MDHEN and CDR2 is SYDVKM. The CDR3 protein is CASSNRNLVYNEQFF. CDR3 DNA: TGTGCCAGCAGTAACAGGAATCTCGTATACAATGAGCAGTTCTTC.

The gene calls are TRBV11-2 and TRBJ1-2; D is perhaps TRBD1 (6 bases). The CDR3 consists of 15 residues. Germline V gene data show CDR1 as SGHAT and CDR2 as FQNNGV. Trimming removed 4 bases at V and 4 bases at J, with 16 bases between. CDR3 sequence: CASSSQPGQPYGYTF. CDR3 coding DNA: TGTGCCAGCAGCTCCCAACCGGGACAACCCTATGGCTACACCTTC.

The genes are TRBV13 and TRBJ2-7; D is unclear. Germline CDR1 and CDR2: PRHDT and FYEKMQ (reference sequence). V shed 0 bases and J shed 3 bases, with 9 bases lying between them. This CDR3 region has 14 residues. For the CDR3, the DNA is TGTGCCAGCAGCTTAGGCGGAGCCAACTACGAGCAGTACTTC. Translation: CASSLGGANYEQYF. Looking up the rest from reference TRBV13 and TRBJ2-7 gives the full variable domain: AAGVIQSPRHLIKEKRETATLKCYPIPRHDTVYWYQQGPGQDPQFLISFYEKMQSDKGSIPDRFSAQQFSDYHSELNMSSLELGDSALYFCASSLGGANYEQYFGPGTRLTVT.

This clone appeared once. This chain links TRBV11-1 with TRBJ2-7; tentatively, D is TRBD2 (6 bases). The CDR3 totals 14 residues. Deletions cut 0 bases from V and 3 bases from J, with 9 bases between. Germline V gene lookup returns CDR1 SGHAT and CDR2 FQDESV (reference sequence). The CDR3 loop reads CASSLASGRYEQYF. The CDR3 bases are TGTGCCAGCAGCTTAGCTAGCGGCCGCTACGAGCAGTACTTC.

The chain has TRBV2 and TRBJ1-1; D ambiguous. Germline V lookup: CDR1 SNHLY, CDR2 FYNNEI. The CDR3 is 14 amino acids. Trimming left V 2 bases short and J 8 bases short, with 15 bases between. The CDR3 nucleotides read TGTGCCAGCAGTGAACTTTTCGAGGAGCTGGAAGCTTTCTTT. Protein sequence: CASSELFEELEAFF.

This chain links TRBV5-1 with TRBJ2-3; D might be TRBD1 (6 bases). This CDR3 is 15 amino acids long. V was pared by 6 bases and J by 1 base, with 15 bases between. Per germline, CDR1 SGHRS and CDR2 YFSETQ. CDR3 loop: CASTGEAGGTDTQYF. DNA of the CDR3: TGCGCCAGCACCGGCGAGGCAGGGGGCACAGATACGCAGTATTTT.

This chain uses TRBV28 with TRBJ2-3; TRBD1 matches at 7 bases. This CDR3 contains 16 residues. J was trimmed by 1 base and V by 6 bases; bases with no gene match: 10. Germline V CDR1 and CDR2: MDHEN, SYDVKM. For the CDR3, the DNA is TGTGCCAGCAGCTCAGGGACAGCACTAGGCACAGATACGCAGTATTTT. Translated, it gives CASSSGTALGTDTQYF.

This clone came up a few times. The chain recombines TRBV27 with TRBJ2-7; D remains ambiguous. CDR1 and CDR2 from the germline V gene are MNHEY and SMNVEV (reference sequence). The CDR3 has 10 amino acids. Trimming removed 8 bases from V and 1 base from J, with 3 bases in between. The CDR3 DNA reads as TGTGCCAGCCGTTCCTACGAGCAGTACTTC. Amino acids: CASRSYEQYF.

The CDR3 region is CASSQESHYEQYF. The CDR3 nucleotides read TGCGCCAGCAGCCAAGAGTCCCACTACGAGCAGTACTTC. This chain links TRBV4-3 with TRBJ2-7, with no clear D. Germline lookup yields CDR1 LGHNA and CDR2 YSLEER. The germline V and J ends were trimmed by 0 bases and 3 bases, with 6 bases remaining between them. The CDR3 is made up of 13 amino acids.

The chain combines TRBV18 with TRBJ2-1; 8 bases agree with TRBD2. CDR3 size: 15 residues. The junction had 6 bases not matched to a gene; V was cut back by 6 bases and J by 2 bases. The V gene's germline CDR1 is KGHSH and CDR2 LQKENI. Written as DNA, the CDR3 is TGTGCCAGCTCCCCTACTAGCGGAGCCTACAATGAGCAGTTCTTC. Its translation is CASSPTSGAYNEQFF. Combining the CDR3 with reference TRBV18 and TRBJ2-1 gives the whole variable domain NAGVMQNPRHLVRRRGQEARLRCSPMKGHSHVYWYRQLPEEGLKFMVYLQKENIIDESGMPKERFSAEFPKEGPSILRIQQVVRGDSAAYFCASSPTSGAYNEQFFGPGTRLTVL.

The V and J genes are TRBV20-1 and TRBJ2-1; D uncertain. Germline V gene sequence: CDR1 DFQATT, CDR2 SNEGSKA (reference sequence). The CDR3 spans 11 residues. The ends were cut back, 1 base at V and 8 bases at J, with 6 bases in the middle. CDR3 residues: CSARVVDEQFF. CDR3 nucleotide sequence: TGCAGTGCTAGAGTTGTCGATGAGCAGTTCTTC.

The chain combines TRBV4-3 with TRBJ2-3, with D tentatively TRBD2 (5 bases). The V end lost 0 bases, the J end lost 8 bases, and 15 bases lay between the germline ends. The CDR3 extends over 15 amino acids. Per the germline V gene, CDR1 is LGHNA and CDR2 is YSLEER. The CDR3 reads CASSQEGGTPATQYF. As DNA, the CDR3 is TGCGCCAGCAGCCAAGAAGGAGGCACCCCGGCTACGCAGTATTTT.

J is TRBJ2-5 and V is TRBV7-9, with D unresolved. V lost 2 bases and J 2 bases, leaving 6 bases between the germline ends. CDR1 is SEHNR and CDR2 is FQNEAQ in the germline V gene (reference sequence). CDR3 length: 13 residues. The CDR3 region is CASSLSEQETQYF. The CDR3 DNA reads TGTGCCAGCAGCTTATCTGAGCAAGAGACCCAGTACTTC.

This CDR3 is CASSLARGPYEQYF. CDR3 nucleotide sequence: TGTGCCAGCAGCTTGGCTAGAGGCCCCTACGAGCAGTACTTC. The chain is built from TRBV11-3 and TRBJ2-7; D unclear. Looked up from germline, CDR1 is SGHNT and CDR2 is YENEEA. The CDR3 totals 14 residues. V was shortened by 3 bases and J by 2 bases, with 11 bases between the two germline ends.